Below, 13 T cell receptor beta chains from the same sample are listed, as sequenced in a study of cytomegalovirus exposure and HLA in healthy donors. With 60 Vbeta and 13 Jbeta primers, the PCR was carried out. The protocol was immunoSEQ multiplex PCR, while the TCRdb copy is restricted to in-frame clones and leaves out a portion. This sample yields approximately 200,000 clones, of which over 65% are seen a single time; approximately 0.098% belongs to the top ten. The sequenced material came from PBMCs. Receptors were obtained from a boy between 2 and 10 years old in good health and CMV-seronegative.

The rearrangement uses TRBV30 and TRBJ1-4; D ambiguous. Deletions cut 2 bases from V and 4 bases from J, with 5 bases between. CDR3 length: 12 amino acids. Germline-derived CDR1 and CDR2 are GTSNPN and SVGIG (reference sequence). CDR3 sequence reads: CAWSTGNEKLFF. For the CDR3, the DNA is TGTGCCTGGAGTACGGGTAATGAAAAACTGTTTTTT.

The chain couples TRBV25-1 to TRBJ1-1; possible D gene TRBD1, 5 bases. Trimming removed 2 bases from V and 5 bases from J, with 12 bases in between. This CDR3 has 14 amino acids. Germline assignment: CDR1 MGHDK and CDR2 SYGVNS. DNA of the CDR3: TGTGCCAGCAGTGAAAGGGGTGAAGGGACTGAAGCTTTCTTT. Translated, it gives CASSERGEGTEAFF. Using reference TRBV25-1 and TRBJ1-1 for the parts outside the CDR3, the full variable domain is EADIYQTPRYLVIGTGKKITLECSQTMGHDKMYWYQQDPGMELHLIHYSYGVNSTEKGDLSSESTVSRIRTEHFPLTLESARPSHTSQYLCASSERGEGTEAFFGQGTRLTVV.

The CDR3 spells CASSQDLGSSYNEQFF. The CDR3 bases are TGCGCCAGCAGCCAAGATCTGGGGAGCTCCTACAATGAGCAGTTCTTC. V is TRBV4-1 and J is TRBJ2-1, with D perhaps TRBD2 (5 bases). Germline V gene sequence: CDR1 MGHRA, CDR2 YSYEKL. The CDR3 extends over 16 amino acids. Deletions cut 0 bases from V and 0 bases from J, with 9 bases between.

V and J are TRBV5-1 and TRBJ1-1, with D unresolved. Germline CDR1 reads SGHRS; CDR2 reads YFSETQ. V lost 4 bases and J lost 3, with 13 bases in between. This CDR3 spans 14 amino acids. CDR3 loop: CASSIQYGHTEAFF. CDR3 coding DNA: TGCGCCAGCAGCATACAATATGGTCACACTGAAGCTTTCTTT.

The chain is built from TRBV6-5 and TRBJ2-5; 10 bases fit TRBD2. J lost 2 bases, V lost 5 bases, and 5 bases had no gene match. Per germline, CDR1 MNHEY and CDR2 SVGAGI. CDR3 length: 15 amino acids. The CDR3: CASSKLAGVQETQYF. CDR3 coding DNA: TGTGCCAGCAGTAAGCTAGCGGGGGTACAAGAGACCCAGTACTTC.

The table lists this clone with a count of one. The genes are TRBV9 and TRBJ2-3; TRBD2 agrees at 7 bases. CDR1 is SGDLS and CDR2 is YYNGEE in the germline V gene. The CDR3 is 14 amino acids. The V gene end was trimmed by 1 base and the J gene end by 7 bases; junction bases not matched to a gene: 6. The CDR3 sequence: CASSVSGGRNTQYF. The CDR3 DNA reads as TGTGCCAGCAGCGTATCGGGGGGAAGAAATACGCAGTATTTT.

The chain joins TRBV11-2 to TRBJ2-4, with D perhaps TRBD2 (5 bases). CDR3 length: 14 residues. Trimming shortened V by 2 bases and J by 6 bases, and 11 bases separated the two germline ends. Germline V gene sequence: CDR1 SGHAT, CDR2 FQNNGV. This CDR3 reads CASSLLPGLNIQYF. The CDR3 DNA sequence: TGTGCCAGCAGCTTACTCCCGGGGTTAAACATTCAGTACTTC.

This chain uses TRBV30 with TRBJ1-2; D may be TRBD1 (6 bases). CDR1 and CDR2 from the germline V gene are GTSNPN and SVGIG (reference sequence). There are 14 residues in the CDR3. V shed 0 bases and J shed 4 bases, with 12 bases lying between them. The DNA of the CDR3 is TGTGCCTGGAGTGTAGGGGGATACAGCTATGGCTACACCTTC. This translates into CAWSVGGYSYGYTF.

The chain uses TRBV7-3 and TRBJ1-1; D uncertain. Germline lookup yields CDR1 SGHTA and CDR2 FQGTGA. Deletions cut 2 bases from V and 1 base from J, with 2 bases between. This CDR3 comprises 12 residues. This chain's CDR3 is CASSLQNTEAFF. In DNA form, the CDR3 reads TGTGCCAGCAGCTTACAGAACACTGAAGCTTTCTTT.

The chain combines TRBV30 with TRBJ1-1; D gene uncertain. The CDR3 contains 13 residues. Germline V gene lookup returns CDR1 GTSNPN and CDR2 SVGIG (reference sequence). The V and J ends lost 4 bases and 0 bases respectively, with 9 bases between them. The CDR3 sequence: CAWIEQLNTEAFF. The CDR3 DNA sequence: TGTGCCTGGATAGAACAGCTGAACACTGAAGCTTTCTTT. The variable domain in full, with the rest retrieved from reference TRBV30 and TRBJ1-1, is SQTIHQWPATLVQPVGSPLSLECTVEGTSNPNLYWYRQAAGRGLQLLFYSVGIGQISSEVPQNLSASRPQDRQFILSSKKLLLSDSGFYLCAWIEQLNTEAFFGQGTRLTVV.

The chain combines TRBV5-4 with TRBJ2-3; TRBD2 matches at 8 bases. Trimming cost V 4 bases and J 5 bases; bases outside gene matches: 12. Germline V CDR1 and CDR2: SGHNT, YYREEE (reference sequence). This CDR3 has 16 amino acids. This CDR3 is CASSPDRGGKRDTQYF. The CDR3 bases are TGTGCCAGCAGCCCGGACCGGGGGGGAAAGAGAGATACGCAGTATTTT.

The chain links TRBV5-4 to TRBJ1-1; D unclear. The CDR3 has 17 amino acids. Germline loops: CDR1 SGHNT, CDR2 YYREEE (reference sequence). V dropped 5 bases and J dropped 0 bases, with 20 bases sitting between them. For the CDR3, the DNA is TGTGCCAGCAGTTCCGAGGCGCTGATTGGAATGAACACTGAAGCTTTCTTT. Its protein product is CASSSEALIGMNTEAFF.

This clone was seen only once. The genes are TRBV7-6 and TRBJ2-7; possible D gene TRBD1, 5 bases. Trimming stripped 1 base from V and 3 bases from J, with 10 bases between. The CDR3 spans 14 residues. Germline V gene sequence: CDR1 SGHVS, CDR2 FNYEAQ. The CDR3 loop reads CASSLETASYEQYF. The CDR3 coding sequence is TGTGCCAGCAGCTTAGAGACAGCAAGCTACGAGCAGTACTTC.